The present entry profiles one TCR beta chain with its context. Its matching antigen is unknown. This sample was included in a study of cytomegalovirus exposure and HLA in healthy donors. Germline loops: CDR1 SNHLY, CDR2 FYNNEI. Trimming pared 4 bases from V and 3 bases from J, leaving 12 bases between. The CDR3 extends over 14 amino acids. The assay was immunoSEQ multiplex PCR, and TCRdb's table has in-frame clones only and misses some. The sample shows a few hundred thousand clones, 75% to 90% of them seen only once. General study results and limits: Among TCR beta chains, those listed as cytomegalovirus-associated numbered about 160. As confirmed in vitro, three CMV-associated chains were specific for CMV antigens.

The chain links TRBV2 to TRBJ1-1; TRBD1 is a possible D gene (6 bases). The clonotype was recovered from a young woman in good health and CMV-seronegative. The source material was PBMCs. The CDR3 reads CASSVRGADTEAFF. CDR3 sequence (DNA): TGTGCCAGCAGTGTACGGGGGGCGGACACTGAAGCTTTCTTT.